Listed below are T cell receptor beta chains from one sample, sequenced in a study of blood T cell repertoires in COVID-19. The repertoire was sequenced with immunoSEQ multiplex PCR; TCRdb's copy has only in-frame clones and lacks some. Of 100,000 to 120,000 clones detected, roughly 80% appear once; the ten largest clones hold approximately 9%. Sequenced input: peripheral blood. The receptors derive from a woman in her seventies with acute or convalescent COVID-19. CDR3s include the opening cysteine and the closing phenylalanine or tryptophan. The order of the fields is V gene, clone size, D gene, J gene, CDR3 protein, CDR3 DNA. D genes are given only for firm matches. Only part of the rows carry a size: once, few, many, or a class if the clone is expanded.

v_call: TRBV9; clone_size: few; d_call: -; j_call: TRBJ1-2; cdr3_aa: CASSAGDGSLYGYTF; cdr3_nt: TGTGCCAGCAGCGCCGGAGACGGGTCCCTCTATGGCTACACCTTC
v_call: TRBV19; clone_size: -; d_call: TRBD1; j_call: TRBJ1-2; cdr3_aa: CASTGVGYGYTF; cdr3_nt: TGTGCCAGCACAGGGGTAGGCTATGGCTACACCTTC
v_call: TRBV5-1; clone_size: -; d_call: -; j_call: TRBJ2-7; cdr3_aa: CASSLTRSAEQYF; cdr3_nt: TGCGCCAGCAGCTTGACTAGATCGGCCGAGCAGTACTTC
v_call: TRBV4-3; clone_size: -; d_call: -; j_call: TRBJ2-1; cdr3_aa: CASSQALGDSSYNEQFF; cdr3_nt: TGCGCCAGCAGCCAAGCGTTAGGGGATAGCTCCTACAATGAGCAGTTCTTC
v_call: TRBV23-1; clone_size: few; d_call: TRBD1; j_call: TRBJ1-5; cdr3_aa: CASSQSIGAGGQANQPQHF; cdr3_nt: TGCGCCAGCAGTCAATCGATTGGGGCAGGGGGACAGGCGAATCAGCCCCAGCATTTT
v_call: TRBV10-1; clone_size: -; d_call: -; j_call: TRBJ2-5; cdr3_aa: CASSSRHTETQYF; cdr3_nt: TGCGCCAGCAGCTCCAGACATACAGAGACCCAGTACTTC
v_call: TRBV5-6; clone_size: -; d_call: -; j_call: TRBJ2-3; cdr3_aa: CASSSRGRLTDTQYF; cdr3_nt: TGTGCCAGCAGCTCCCGGGGTAGGCTCACAGATACGCAGTATTTT
v_call: TRBV4-1; clone_size: -; d_call: -; j_call: TRBJ2-7; cdr3_aa: CASSQVGQLSYEQYF; cdr3_nt: TGCGCCAGCAGCCAAGTAGGACAGTTGTCCTACGAGCAGTACTTC
v_call: TRBV7-9; clone_size: few; d_call: -; j_call: TRBJ2-3; cdr3_aa: CASESRDSSTQYF; cdr3_nt: TGTGCCAGCGAGAGTAGGGACTCCTCTACGCAGTATTTT
v_call: TRBV30; clone_size: -; d_call: -; j_call: TRBJ1-1; cdr3_aa: CAWSRDKGRTEAFF; cdr3_nt: TGTGCCTGGAGTAGGGATAAGGGGAGGACTGAAGCTTTCTTT
v_call: TRBV6-2/TRBV6-3; clone_size: -; d_call: TRBD2; j_call: TRBJ2-5; cdr3_aa: CASSPLAGGPGQETQYF; cdr3_nt: TGTGCCAGCAGTCCCCTAGCGGGGGGGCCAGGGCAAGAGACCCAGTACTTC
v_call: TRBV27; clone_size: few; d_call: TRBD1; j_call: TRBJ2-3; cdr3_aa: CASSLARGQSFTDTQYF; cdr3_nt: TGTGCCAGCAGTTTAGCCCGGGGACAGAGTTTCACAGATACGCAGTATTTT
v_call: TRBV2; clone_size: -; d_call: -; j_call: TRBJ1-5; cdr3_aa: CASSVQHSNQPQHF; cdr3_nt: TGTGCCAGCAGTGTCCAACATAGCAATCAGCCCCAGCATTTT
v_call: TRBV19; clone_size: -; d_call: -; j_call: TRBJ2-5; cdr3_aa: CASSIDGGETQYF; cdr3_nt: TGTGCCAGTAGTATCGACGGAGGGGAGACCCAGTACTTC
v_call: TRBV10-3; clone_size: -; d_call: TRBD2; j_call: TRBJ2-5; cdr3_aa: CAISPIGTSRETQYF; cdr3_nt: TGTGCCATCAGCCCGATCGGGACTAGCAGAGAGACCCAGTACTTC
v_call: TRBV6-5; clone_size: once; d_call: TRBD1; j_call: TRBJ1-6; cdr3_aa: CASARDRGDNSPLHF; cdr3_nt: TGTGCCAGCGCAAGGGACAGGGGTGATAATTCACCCCTCCACTTT
v_call: TRBV5-4; clone_size: -; d_call: TRBD2; j_call: TRBJ2-1; cdr3_aa: CASSYVRTSGGGLNEQFF; cdr3_nt: TGTGCCAGCAGCTACGTACGGACTAGCGGGGGGGGTTTGAATGAGCAGTTCTTC
v_call: TRBV6-5; clone_size: -; d_call: -; j_call: TRBJ1-4; cdr3_aa: CASSREWANEKLFF; cdr3_nt: TGTGCCAGCAGTCGGGAATGGGCTAATGAAAAACTGTTTTTT
v_call: TRBV13; clone_size: -; d_call: -; j_call: TRBJ2-7; cdr3_aa: CASSFLTGTQYEQYF; cdr3_nt: TGTGCCAGCAGCTTCTTAACCGGGACACAGTACGAGCAGTACTTC
v_call: TRBV5-1; clone_size: few; d_call: TRBD1; j_call: TRBJ2-3; cdr3_aa: CASSLQGDPTDTQYF; cdr3_nt: TGCGCCAGCAGCTTGCAGGGGGACCCCACAGATACGCAGTATTTT
v_call: TRBV4-3; clone_size: -; d_call: -; j_call: TRBJ2-7; cdr3_aa: CASSGPSYEQYF; cdr3_nt: TGCGCCAGCAGCGGGCCCTCCTACGAGCAGTACTTC
v_call: TRBV30; clone_size: -; d_call: -; j_call: TRBJ2-3; cdr3_aa: CAWSVGTGDTDTQYF; cdr3_nt: TGTGCCTGGAGTGTTGGAACGGGAGACACAGATACGCAGTATTTT
v_call: TRBV27; clone_size: -; d_call: TRBD2; j_call: TRBJ2-1; cdr3_aa: CATAGGPMDNEQFF; cdr3_nt: TGTGCCACGGCGGGAGGGCCCATGGACAATGAGCAGTTCTTC
v_call: TRBV29-1; clone_size: -; d_call: TRBD1; j_call: TRBJ1-2; cdr3_aa: CSVEETLRTGNYGYTF; cdr3_nt: TGCAGCGTTGAAGAAACGTTACGGACAGGGAACTATGGCTACACCTTC
v_call: TRBV5-1; clone_size: -; d_call: TRBD2; j_call: TRBJ2-1; cdr3_aa: CASSLATSGDNEQFF; cdr3_nt: TGCGCCAGCAGCTTAGCGACTAGCGGGGACAATGAGCAGTTCTTC
v_call: TRBV10-3; clone_size: -; d_call: TRBD1; j_call: TRBJ1-2; cdr3_aa: CAIRWGTGSSDGYTF; cdr3_nt: TGTGCCATCAGGTGGGGGACAGGGTCCTCAGATGGCTACACCTTC
v_call: TRBV3-1/TRBV3-2; clone_size: -; d_call: TRBD2; j_call: TRBJ2-7; cdr3_aa: CASSQGGGVYF; cdr3_nt: TGTGCCAGCAGCCAGGGTGGGGGGGTGTACTTC
v_call: TRBV20-1; clone_size: -; d_call: -; j_call: TRBJ1-3; cdr3_aa: CSGGYGNTIYF; cdr3_nt: TGCAGTGGAGGGTATGGAAACACCATATATTTT
v_call: TRBV28; clone_size: -; d_call: TRBD2; j_call: TRBJ2-3; cdr3_aa: CASSPPQREEDTQYF; cdr3_nt: TGTGCCAGCAGCCCCCCCCAGCGGGAGGAAGATACGCAGTATTTT
v_call: TRBV6-4; clone_size: -; d_call: TRBD1; j_call: TRBJ1-5; cdr3_aa: CASSGGTGTGVQPQHF; cdr3_nt: TGTGCCAGCAGTGGGGGAACCGGGACAGGGGTTCAGCCCCAGCATTTT
v_call: TRBV18; clone_size: -; d_call: TRBD1; j_call: TRBJ2-7; cdr3_aa: CASSPGTGSYEQYF; cdr3_nt: TGTGCCAGCTCACCCGGGACAGGGTCCTACGAGCAGTACTTC
v_call: TRBV2; clone_size: -; d_call: TRBD2; j_call: TRBJ2-5; cdr3_aa: CASRTSVQETQYF; cdr3_nt: TGTGCCAGCAGAACTAGCGTTCAAGAGACCCAGTACTTC
v_call: TRBV24-1; clone_size: -; d_call: -; j_call: TRBJ2-1; cdr3_aa: CATMPSGYPWDEQFF; cdr3_nt: TGTGCCACCATGCCCAGCGGCTACCCATGGGATGAGCAGTTCTTC
v_call: TRBV28; clone_size: -; d_call: TRBD2; j_call: TRBJ2-2; cdr3_aa: CASSLLGLAGGRTGELFF; cdr3_nt: TGTGCCAGCAGTTTACTCGGACTAGCGGGAGGTCGAACCGGGGAGCTGTTTTTT
v_call: TRBV19; clone_size: -; d_call: TRBD2; j_call: TRBJ2-1; cdr3_aa: CATSGRSEQFF; cdr3_nt: TGTGCGACTAGCGGGAGGAGTGAGCAGTTCTTC
v_call: TRBV2; clone_size: -; d_call: -; j_call: TRBJ2-3; cdr3_aa: CASSRDSFSTDTQYF; cdr3_nt: TGTGCCAGCAGCCGCGACAGCTTTTCCACAGATACGCAGTATTTT
v_call: TRBV5-8; clone_size: -; d_call: -; j_call: TRBJ1-2; cdr3_aa: CASSKDSNYGYTF; cdr3_nt: TGTGCCAGCAGCAAAGACAGTAACTATGGCTACACCTTC
v_call: TRBV6-6; clone_size: -; d_call: -; j_call: TRBJ1-1; cdr3_aa: CASSLRVGNTEAFF; cdr3_nt: TGTGCCAGCAGTCTGAGGGTGGGGAACACTGAAGCTTTCTTT
v_call: TRBV7-2; clone_size: -; d_call: -; j_call: TRBJ1-4; cdr3_aa: CASNEVSTNEKLFF; cdr3_nt: TGTGCCAGCAATGAGGTCTCAACTAATGAAAAACTGTTTTTT
v_call: TRBV19; clone_size: few; d_call: TRBD1; j_call: TRBJ2-3; cdr3_aa: CASSPGQSTDTQYF; cdr3_nt: TGTGCCAGTAGTCCGGGACAGAGCACAGATACGCAGTATTTT
v_call: TRBV18; clone_size: -; d_call: -; j_call: TRBJ1-6; cdr3_aa: CASSPRGTAGVSPLHF; cdr3_nt: TGTGCCAGCTCACCTAGGGGGACCGCCGGGGTTTCACCCCTCCACTTT
v_call: TRBV28; clone_size: -; d_call: -; j_call: TRBJ1-5; cdr3_aa: CASSLPGPDQPQHF; cdr3_nt: TGTGCCAGCAGTTTACCAGGGCCTGATCAGCCCCAGCATTTT
v_call: TRBV19; clone_size: -; d_call: -; j_call: TRBJ1-3; cdr3_aa: CASRLLGGSSGNTIYF; cdr3_nt: TGTGCCAGTCGCCTATTAGGGGGTTCCTCTGGAAACACCATATATTTT